Below are 2 T cell receptor beta chains sequenced from a single sample in a study of T cells in Graves' hyperthyroidism and ophthalmopathy. RNA transcripts gave rise to amplified TCR beta CDR3 regions. Initially, a first-round RT-PCR of the TCR CDR3 employed the HTBI primer set. Each CDR3 protein is one row after TCRdb ran MiXCR on the multiplex PCR reads. The profile shows 350,000 to 450,000 distinct CDR3 sequences, roughly 13% of them singletons. The specimen was blood. Receptors originate from a man aged 50 or older with Graves' ophthalmopathy.

This clonotype was detected a few times. The rearrangement joins TRBV5-1 to TRBJ2-1; 11 nucleotides line up with TRBD2. The CDR3 runs 16 residues. V was pared by 3 bases and J by 6 bases, with 8 bases of the junction left unmatched. Germline CDR1 and CDR2: SGHRS and YFSETQ. CDR3 sequence reads: CASSSDPGLAANEQFF. CDR3 DNA: TGCGCCAGCAGCTCAGACCCGGGACTAGCGGCCAATGAGCAGTTCTTC.

This clonotype has ten or more counts. The rearrangement links TRBV20-1 to TRBJ2-5; D gene ambiguous. Trimming pared 2 bases from V and 4 bases from J, leaving 5 bases between. The CDR3 consists of 11 residues. From germline, CDR1 is DFQATT and CDR2 SNEGSKA (reference sequence). The CDR3 region is CSARNGETQYF. In DNA, the CDR3 is TGCAGTGCTAGAAACGGAGAGACCCAGTACTTC.